The rows below give T cell receptor beta chains drawn from one sample of a study of blood T cells in healthy people across ages. TCRdb processed the 5' RACE reads anew with MiXCR; each CDR3 protein has one entry. The data hold around 1,100,000 distinct CDR3 sequences, with 35% to 40% observed a single time. The specimen sequenced was blood. Receptors originate from a man younger than 35 in good health. CDR3s leave out the opening cysteine and the closing phenylalanine or tryptophan. The order of the fields is V gene, D gene, CDR3 protein. A D gene is named only where the DNA matches it firmly.

>TRBV20-1|.
SAKPRARARETQY
>TRBV5-1|.
ASSRAPSSYEQY
>TRBV6-2/TRBV6-3|.
ASSYLRYEDTQY
>TRBV20-1|.
SAARGGTEAF
>TRBV12-3/TRBV12-4|TRBD2
ASRFRTGGSNEQF
>TRBV3-1|.
ASSQFGRRRYGEQY
>TRBV14|.
ASSLSVGGGETQY
>TRBV20-1|.
SARSYGEQY
>TRBV12-3/TRBV12-4|TRBD1
ASSFADREDTEAF
>TRBV4-2|TRBD2
ASSRLSTSHNEQF
>TRBV29-1|TRBD2
SVERSTGGNIQY
>TRBV9|TRBD2
ASSGPLAGGPTDTQY
>TRBV10-3|.
AISRGPINQPQH
>TRBV5-1|.
ASSQDLREKLF
>TRBV20-1|.
SASREAAYNYGYT
>TRBV12-3/TRBV12-4|.
ASSLDLGAEAF